Listed here is a single TCR beta chain. Its antigen remains unidentified. This sample stems from a study of cytomegalovirus exposure and HLA in healthy donors. Points from the study as a whole: There were several of the most significant clusters that appeared linked to common viral pathogens in a later analysis.

Germline CDR1 MNHEY, CDR2 SVGAGI. V was clipped by 2 bases and J by 8 bases; unmatched bases: 5. This CDR3 region has 13 residues. The PCR used 60 Vbeta and 13 Jbeta primers. This table comes from immunoSEQ multiplex PCR, and its TCRdb copy is limited to in-frame clones, with some not included. The table records about 100,000 clones, around three quarters of them present only once. Specimen: PBMCs. This TCR was sampled from a male donor in good health and CMV-seronegative. This chain links TRBV6-5 with TRBJ1-2; TRBD1 matches at 7 bases. CDR3 bases: TGTGCCAGCAGTTACGAGGGGGCGCGAGGCTACACCTTC. It encodes CASSYEGARGYTF.